The source of this TCR beta chain is a study of shared clonotypes between healthy human individuals. For sorted subsets, about 0.2 ug DNA per replicate equaled 30,000 or so T cell genomes. Method: immunoSEQ multiplex PCR; TCRdb's copy keeps in-frame clones and lacks some. Of roughly 2.5 million clones in the sample, 85% to 95% are singletons; the top ten hold around 0.14%. CDR3 length equals 16 residues. The germline V gene has CDR1 SGHDN and CDR2 FVKESK. Trimming left V 1 base short and J 4 bases short, with 13 bases between. The chain carries TRBV14 and TRBJ1-4; D uncertain. This receptor was identified in a man between 18 and 35 years old in good health. Sequencing was performed on naive CD4+ T cells sorted from blood. Indicated subset: CD45RA+ positively selected. The CDR3 reads CASSQGLRAYNEKLFF. CDR3 coding DNA: TGTGCCAGCAGCCAAGGGTTAAGGGCCTATAATGAAAAACTGTTTTTT.